Below, 22 T cell receptor beta chains from the same sample are listed, as sequenced in a study of vaccination effects on CD4 cells after COVID-19. Isolation of CD4+ T cells took place after around 10 days of culture. The method was immunoSEQ multiplex PCR; TCRdb's version includes in-frame clones alone and lacks a portion of them. The repertoire holds roughly 64,000 clones, about 69% seen once, with approximately 20% in the top ten. No antigen has been identified for these receptors. Here the sequenced sample was CD4+ T cells from PBMCs cultured without peptide, taken before COVID-19 vaccination. All receptors come from a human donor who had a prior SARS-CoV-2 infection.

This chain uses TRBV9 with TRBJ1-6; D is unclear. With 0 bases removed from V and 5 bases from J, the gap between germline ends came to 6 bases. Looked up from germline, CDR1 is SGDLS and CDR2 is YYNGEE. The CDR3 covers 14 residues. The CDR3 DNA is TGTGCCAGCAGCGTAGATATAGATAATTCACCCCTCCACTTT. Translated, it gives CASSVDIDNSPLHF.

Comment on this clone: Other nucleotide sequences from this sample produce the same CDR3. This chain links TRBV30 with TRBJ2-3; D is ambiguous. Germline lookup yields CDR1 GTSNPN and CDR2 SVGIG (reference sequence). With 2 bases removed from V and 6 bases from J, the gap between germline ends came to 12 bases. The CDR3 is made up of 13 amino acids. CDR3 DNA sequence: TGTGCCTGGAGTCGGTCTCTCTCGGATACGCAGTATTTT. This sequence encodes CAWSRSLSDTQYF.

V is TRBV29-1 and J is TRBJ1-3; D is unclear. V was clipped by 4 bases and J by 0 bases, with 10 bases between them. Per the germline V gene, CDR1 is SQVTM and CDR2 is ANQGSEA. The CDR3 covers 14 residues. For the CDR3, the DNA is TGCAGCGTTGCCCGGACGGACTCTGGAAACACCATATATTTT. Translated: CSVARTDSGNTIYF.

This clone was observed a handful of times. This chain links TRBV4-1 with TRBJ1-2; D is unresolved. This CDR3 has 17 residues. With 1 base removed from V and 5 bases from J, the gap between germline ends came to 20 bases. CDR1 MGHRA and CDR2 YSYEKL come from the germline V gene. CDR3 amino acids: CASSQGLLSGPGYGYTF. CDR3 nucleotides: TGCGCCAGCAGCCAAGGTCTATTGAGTGGGCCGGGATATGGCTACACCTTC.

This chain joins TRBV3-1 (or the pseudogene TRBV3-2) and TRBJ2-5; D may be TRBD2 (6 bases). Germline CDR1 is LGHDT and CDR2 is YNNKEL (reference sequence). Trimming stripped 2 bases from V and 4 bases from J, with 17 bases between. The CDR3 has 16 amino acids. CDR3 sequence reads: CASSQYLSGVGETQYF. CDR3 DNA: TGTGCCAGCAGCCAATATCTCTCGGGAGTGGGAGAGACCCAGTACTTC.

The CDR3 bases are TGTGCCAGCAGCAACCGGGACAGGGGGCCGAGCAATCAGCCCCAGCATTTT. The encoded protein is CASSNRDRGPSNQPQHF. The chain carries TRBV21-1 and TRBJ1-5; the D call of TRBD1 is as the table states it, not checked on the DNA. TRBV21-1 is shown as a pseudogene. The CDR3 length is 17 residues.

The J gene is TRBJ2-7, the V gene TRBV28; D remains ambiguous. From germline, CDR1 is MDHEN and CDR2 SYDVKM. V lost 1 base to trimming and J lost 2 bases, with 3 bases between them. The CDR3 consists of 12 residues. Written as DNA, the CDR3 is TGTGCCAGCAGTTTATTAACCTACGAGCAGTACTTC. It specifies CASSLLTYEQYF.

The chain couples TRBV4-3 to TRBJ1-4, with D possibly TRBD1 on 5 matching bases. CDR1 LGHNA and CDR2 YSLEER come from the germline V gene. This CDR3 is 17 amino acids long. Trimming removed 1 base at V and 8 bases at J, with 20 bases between. CDR3 nucleotides: TGCGCCAGCAGCCAAGGGGTCGGGGCGGGGGAAAACGAAAAACTGTTTTTT. It specifies CASSQGVGAGENEKLFF.

Points on this clone: Other DNA sequences in the sample encode the same CDR3. The J gene is TRBJ2-1, the V gene TRBV9, with TRBD2 matching over 11 bases. From germline, CDR1 is SGDLS and CDR2 YYNGEE. Unmatched junction bases numbered 12, after V lost 3 bases and J lost 1 base. This CDR3 has 19 amino acids. The DNA for the CDR3 is TGTGCCAGCAGCGGGGGGGGTAGCGGGGGGGTGAGGTCCTACAATGAGCAGTTCTTC. Amino acid sequence: CASSGGGSGGVRSYNEQFF.

DNA of the CDR3: TGTGCCAGCAGCCCTGACAGGCGTGGCGAGCAGTACTTC. This translates into CASSPDRRGEQYF. The chain has TRBV11-3 and TRBJ2-7; the D gene is possibly TRBD1 (6 bases). The CDR3 runs 13 residues. V was cut by 5 bases and J by 6 bases, with 14 bases left in between. Germline CDR1 and CDR2: SGHNT and YENEEA. Together with reference TRBV11-3 and TRBJ2-7, the CDR3 gives the full variable domain: EAGVVQSPRYKIIEKKQPVAFWCNPISGHNTLYWYLQNLGQGPELLIRYENEEAVDDSQLPKDRFSAERLKGVDSTLKIQPAELGDSAVYLCASSPDRRGEQYFGPGTRLTVT.

The genes are TRBV7-2 and TRBJ2-1, with D tentatively TRBD1 (6 bases). This CDR3 is built from 11 residues. V shed 5 bases and J shed 10 bases, with 9 bases lying between them. Germline V gives CDR1 SGHTA, CDR2 FQGNSA. CDR3 bases: TGTGCCAGCAGCCGACAGGCGGAGCAGTTCTTC. Translated, it gives CASSRQAEQFF.

The CDR3 region is CASSRGQGDTGELFF. The CDR3 DNA sequence: TGTGCCAGCAGCCGAGGGCAGGGAGACACCGGGGAGCTGTTTTTT. The rearrangement joins TRBV9 to TRBJ2-2, with D tentatively TRBD1 or TRBD2 (5 bases each). CDR1 and CDR2 (germline): SGDLS, YYNGEE. The CDR3 has 15 residues. Trimming pared 4 bases from V and 3 bases from J, leaving 13 bases between.

V usage is TRBV6-5 and J usage is TRBJ1-4; D is uncertain. Germline V gene sequence: CDR1 MNHEY, CDR2 SVGAGI. The CDR3 runs to 14 residues. Trimming pared 5 bases from V and 7 bases from J, leaving 14 bases between. DNA of the CDR3: TGTGCCAGCAGTACCGTCCCCCTGGTTGAAAAACTGTTTTTT. It is translated as CASSTVPLVEKLFF.

The rearrangement links TRBV3-1 (or the pseudogene TRBV3-2) to TRBJ1-5; D might be TRBD1 (5 bases). Germline V CDR1 and CDR2: LGHDT, YNNKEL (reference sequence). This CDR3 has 14 residues. Trimming left V 8 bases short and J 3 bases short, with 14 bases between. CDR3 protein: CASGSGTDNQPQHF. The CDR3 region has the DNA TGTGCCAGCGGGAGTGGGACGGACAATCAGCCCCAGCATTTT.

Only a few counts were recorded for this clone. The V gene is TRBV18, the J gene TRBJ1-2, with 10 bases fitting TRBD1. CDR3 length equals 14 residues. The J segment lost 8 bases and the V segment lost 6 bases, leaving 9 bases of the junction unmatched. The germline gives CDR1 KGHSH, CDR2 LQKENI. Here the CDR3 reads CASSDGQGVKGYTF. The CDR3 DNA reads TGTGCCAGCTCGGACGGACAGGGGGTGAAGGGCTACACCTTC.

The CDR3 DNA is TGTGCCACCAGTGATCCGGGACTAGCGGGGGACGGGGAGACCCAGTACTTC. Encoded protein: CATSDPGLAGDGETQYF. V and J are TRBV24-1 and TRBJ2-5; 14 bases agree with TRBD2. The CDR3 covers 17 residues. In germline, CDR1 is KGHDR, CDR2 SFDVKD. Trimming took 3 bases from V and 5 from J; bases not matched to a gene: 7.

This clone was observed a few times. The chain carries TRBV10-3 and TRBJ1-1; D might be TRBD1 (6 bases). This CDR3 has 15 amino acids. Looked up from germline, CDR1 is ENHRY and CDR2 is SYGVKD. V was clipped by 0 bases and J by 3 bases, with 11 bases between them. The CDR3 region has the DNA TGTGCCATCAGTGAGTCGCAGGGGACCGACACTGAAGCTTTCTTT. Its translation: CAISESQGTDTEAFF.

This clone was seen only once. This chain uses TRBV5-4 with TRBJ2-1; D may be TRBD1 (6 bases). Germline V CDR1 and CDR2: SGHNT, YYREEE (reference sequence). Trimming removed 0 bases at V and 9 bases at J, with 10 bases between. The CDR3 spans 13 residues. As DNA, the CDR3 is TGTGCCAGCAGCTTGGCACAGGGTCCTGAGCAGTTCTTC. As protein: CASSLAQGPEQFF.

The chain recombines TRBV5-1 with TRBJ2-3, with unresolved D. CDR1 is SGHRS and CDR2 is YFSETQ in the germline V gene. Trimming pared 7 bases from V and 2 bases from J, leaving 17 bases between. The CDR3 has 15 amino acids. The CDR3 nucleotides read TGCGCCAGCCGTTTCTCAGGAATACTCACAGATACGCAGTATTTT. The encoded protein is CASRFSGILTDTQYF.

This clone has more than one count but fewer than ten. V and J are TRBV2 and TRBJ2-5; perhaps TRBD2 as D (6 bases). The germline gives CDR1 SNHLY, CDR2 FYNNEI. The CDR3 is 13 residues long. This chain's CDR3 is CLTAYQGGETQYF. For the CDR3, the DNA is TGTCTAACAGCGTATCAGGGAGGAGAGACCCAGTACTTC. The full variable domain, with the rest looked up from reference TRBV2 and TRBJ2-5, is EPEVTQTPSHQVTQMGQEVILRCVPISNHLYFYWYRQILGQKVEFLVSFYNNEISEKSEIFDDQFSVERPDGSNFTLKIRSTKLEDSAMYFCLTAYQGGETQYFGPGTRLLVL.

The V and J genes are TRBV12-3 or TRBV12-4 and TRBJ2-1; D call uncertain. The CDR3 loop spans 12 amino acids. V was clipped by 0 bases and J by 11 bases, with 8 bases between them. The CDR3 nucleotides are TGTGCCAGCAGTTTAGCGCTGAGGAAGCAGTTCTTC. As protein: CASSLALRKQFF.

This chain joins TRBV7-2 and TRBJ2-1; D is perhaps TRBD1 or TRBD2 (5 bases each). The CDR3 extends over 14 amino acids. CDR1 is SGHTA, CDR2 FQGNSA, per germline. Trimming removed 5 bases at V and 5 bases at J, with 13 bases between. In DNA, the CDR3 is TGTGCCAGCAGCCAGGGTCCTAGCAACAATGAGCAGTTCTTC. It is translated as CASSQGPSNNEQFF.